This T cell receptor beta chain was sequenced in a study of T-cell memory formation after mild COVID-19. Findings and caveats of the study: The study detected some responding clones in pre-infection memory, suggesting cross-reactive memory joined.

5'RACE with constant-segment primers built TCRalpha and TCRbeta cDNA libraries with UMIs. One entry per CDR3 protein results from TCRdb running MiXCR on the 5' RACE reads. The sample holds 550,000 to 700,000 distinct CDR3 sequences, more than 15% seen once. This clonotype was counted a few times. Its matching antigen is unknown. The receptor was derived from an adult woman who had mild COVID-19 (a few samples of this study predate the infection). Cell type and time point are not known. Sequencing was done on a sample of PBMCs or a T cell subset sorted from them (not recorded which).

The CDR3, as DNA: TGTGCCAGCAGCTGGGGGGGGGCCGGAGAGACCCAGTACTTC. Translating gives CASSWGGAGETQYF. V gene TRBV7-2 combines with J gene TRBJ2-5, with TRBD2 as a possible D gene (7 bases). Germline V CDR1 and CDR2: SGHTA, FQGNSA. The CDR3 runs 14 residues. V was shortened by 4 bases and J by 4 bases, with 13 bases between the two germline ends.